The source of this T cell receptor beta chain is a study of cytotoxic CD8 clonotypes in ibrutinib-treated CLL. Study-wide results and caveats: Pretreatment clonality was elevated relative to age-matched healthy donors and paralleled circulating CD8+ T-cell counts.

CDR1 is MDHEN, CDR2 SYDVKM, per germline. J lost 7 bases, V lost 2 bases, and 7 bases had no gene match. CDR3 size: 14 residues. Investigators sought sequencing depths of between 1 in 200,000 and 1 in 1 million T cells. TCRdb's table, derived via immunoSEQ multiplex PCR, lists solely in-frame clones and lacks some. The sample contains 270,000 or so clones, roughly 76% of which appear only once. As regards this clone: Its antigen is undetermined.

This sequence was found in a human donor with chronic lymphocytic leukemia. The material was PBMCs, obtained at disease progression, from a patient treated with ibrutinib. The chain combines TRBV28 with TRBJ1-2; 7 bases are a match to TRBD1. CDR3 sequence reads: CASSLRQGSSGYTF. The CDR3 DNA follows: TGTGCCAGCAGTTTAAGACAGGGTAGTAGTGGCTACACCTTC.